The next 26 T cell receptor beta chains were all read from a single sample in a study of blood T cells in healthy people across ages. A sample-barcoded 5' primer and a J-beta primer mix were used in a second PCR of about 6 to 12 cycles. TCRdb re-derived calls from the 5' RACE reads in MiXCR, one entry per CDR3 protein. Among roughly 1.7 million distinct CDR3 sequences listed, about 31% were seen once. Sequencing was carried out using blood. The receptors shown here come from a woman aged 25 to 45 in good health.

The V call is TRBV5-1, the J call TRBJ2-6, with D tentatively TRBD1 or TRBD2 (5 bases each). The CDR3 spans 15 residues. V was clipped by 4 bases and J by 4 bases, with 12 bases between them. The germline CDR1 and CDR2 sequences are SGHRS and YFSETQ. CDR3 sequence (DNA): TGCGCCAGCAGCGACGGGACGCCCGGGGCCAACGTCCTGACTTTC. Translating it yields CASSDGTPGANVLTF.

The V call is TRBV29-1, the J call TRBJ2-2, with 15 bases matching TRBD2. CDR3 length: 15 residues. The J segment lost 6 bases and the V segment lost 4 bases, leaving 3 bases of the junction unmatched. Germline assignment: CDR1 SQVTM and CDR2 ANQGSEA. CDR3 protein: CSVGGLAGGAGELFF. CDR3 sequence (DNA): TGCAGCGTTGGGGGACTAGCGGGAGGAGCCGGGGAGCTGTTTTTT.

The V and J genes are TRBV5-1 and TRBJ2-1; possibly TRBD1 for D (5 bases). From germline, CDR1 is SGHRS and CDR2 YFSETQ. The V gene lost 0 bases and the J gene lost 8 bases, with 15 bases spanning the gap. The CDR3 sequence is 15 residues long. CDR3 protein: CASSLGRDLIYEQFF. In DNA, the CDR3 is TGCGCCAGCAGCTTGGGCAGGGATCTGATCTATGAGCAGTTCTTC.

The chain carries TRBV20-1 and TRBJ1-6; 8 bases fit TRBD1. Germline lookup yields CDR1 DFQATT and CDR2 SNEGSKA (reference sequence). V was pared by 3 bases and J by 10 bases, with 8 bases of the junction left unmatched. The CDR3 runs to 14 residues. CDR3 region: CSARGGQGESPLHF. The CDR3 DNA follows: TGCAGTGCTAGGGGAGGACAGGGAGAGTCACCCCTCCACTTT.

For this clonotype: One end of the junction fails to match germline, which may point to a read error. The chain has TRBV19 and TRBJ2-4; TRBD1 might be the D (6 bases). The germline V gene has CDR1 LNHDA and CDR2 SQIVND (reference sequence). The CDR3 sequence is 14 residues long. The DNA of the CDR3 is TGTGTCAGTAGTCACAGGGAGGCCAAAAACATTCAGTACTTC. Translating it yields CVSSHREAKNIQYF.

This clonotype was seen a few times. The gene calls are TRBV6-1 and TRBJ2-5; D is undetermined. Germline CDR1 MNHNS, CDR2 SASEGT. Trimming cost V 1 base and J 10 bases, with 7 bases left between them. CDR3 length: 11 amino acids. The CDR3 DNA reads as TGTGCCAGCAGTGAAGAGACATTCCAGTACTTC. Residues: CASSEETFQYF.

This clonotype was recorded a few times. CDR3 DNA sequence: TGCAGTGCTATCCGGGACCCTACCAATCAGCCCCAGCATTTT. It codes for CSAIRDPTNQPQHF. The chain couples TRBV20-1 to TRBJ1-5, with a tentative D call TRBD1 (5 bases). CDR1 is DFQATT, CDR2 SNEGSKA, per germline (reference sequence). V was trimmed by 4 bases and J by 3 bases, leaving 13 bases between them. The CDR3 consists of 14 residues.

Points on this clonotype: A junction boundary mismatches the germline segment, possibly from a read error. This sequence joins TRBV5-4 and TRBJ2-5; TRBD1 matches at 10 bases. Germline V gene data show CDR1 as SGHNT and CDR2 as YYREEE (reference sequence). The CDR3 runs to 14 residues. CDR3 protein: CASSEGQGQESQYF. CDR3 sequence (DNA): TGTGCCAGCAGCGAGGGACAGGGGCAAGAGAGCCAGTACTTC.

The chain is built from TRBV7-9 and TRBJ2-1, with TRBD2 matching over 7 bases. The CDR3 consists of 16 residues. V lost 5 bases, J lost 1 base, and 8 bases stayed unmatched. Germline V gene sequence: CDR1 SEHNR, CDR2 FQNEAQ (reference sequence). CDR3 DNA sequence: TGTGCCAGCAGCCCATCCGGACTAGTTTCCTACAATGAGCAGTTCTTC. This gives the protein CASSPSGLVSYNEQFF.

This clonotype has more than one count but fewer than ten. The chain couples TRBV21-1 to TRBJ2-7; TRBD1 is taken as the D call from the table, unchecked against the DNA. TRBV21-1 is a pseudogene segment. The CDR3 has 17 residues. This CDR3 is CASSKGPLGDRAYEQYF. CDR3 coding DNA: TGTGCCAGCAGCAAAGGACCCCTTGGGGACAGAGCCTACGAGCAGTACTTC.

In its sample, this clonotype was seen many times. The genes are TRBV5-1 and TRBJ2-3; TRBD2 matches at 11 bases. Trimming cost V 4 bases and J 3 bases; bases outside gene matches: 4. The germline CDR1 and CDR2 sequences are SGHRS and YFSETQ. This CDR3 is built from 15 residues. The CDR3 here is CASSGGTSGTDTQYF. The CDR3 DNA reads TGCGCCAGCAGCGGGGGGACTAGCGGTACAGATACGCAGTATTTT.

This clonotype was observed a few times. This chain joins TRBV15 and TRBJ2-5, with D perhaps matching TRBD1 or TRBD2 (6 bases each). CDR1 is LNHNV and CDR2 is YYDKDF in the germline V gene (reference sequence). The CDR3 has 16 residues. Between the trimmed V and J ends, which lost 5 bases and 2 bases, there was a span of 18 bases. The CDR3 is CATSSEVWGAQETQYF. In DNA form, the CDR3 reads TGTGCCACCAGCTCCGAGGTCTGGGGGGCACAAGAGACCCAGTACTTC.

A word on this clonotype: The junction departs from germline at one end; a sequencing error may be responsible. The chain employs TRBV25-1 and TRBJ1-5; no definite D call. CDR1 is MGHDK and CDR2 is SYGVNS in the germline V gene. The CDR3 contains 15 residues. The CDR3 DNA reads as TGTGCCAGCAGTGAATCTGGACGTGGCAATCAGCCCCGGCATTTT. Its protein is CASSESGRGNQPRHF.

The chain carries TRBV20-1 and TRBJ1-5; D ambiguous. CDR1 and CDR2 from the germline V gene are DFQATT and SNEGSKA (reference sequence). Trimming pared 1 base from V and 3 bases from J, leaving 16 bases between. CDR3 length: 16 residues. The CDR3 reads CSARGSRININQPQHF. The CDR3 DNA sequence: TGCAGTGCTAGAGGTTCCCGGATAAACATCAATCAGCCCCAGCATTTT.

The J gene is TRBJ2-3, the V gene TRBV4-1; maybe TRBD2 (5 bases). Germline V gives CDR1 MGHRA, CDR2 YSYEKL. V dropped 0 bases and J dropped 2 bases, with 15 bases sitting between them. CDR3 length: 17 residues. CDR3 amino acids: CASSQEYASGATDTQYF. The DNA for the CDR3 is TGCGCCAGCAGCCAAGAATACGCCAGCGGAGCCACAGATACGCAGTATTTT.

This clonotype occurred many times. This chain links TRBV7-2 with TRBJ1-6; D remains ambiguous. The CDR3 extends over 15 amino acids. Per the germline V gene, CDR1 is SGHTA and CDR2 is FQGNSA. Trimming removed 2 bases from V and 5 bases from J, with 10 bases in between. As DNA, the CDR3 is TGTGCCAGCAGCTTATATGACGATAATAATTCACCCCTCCACTTT. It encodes CASSLYDDNNSPLHF.

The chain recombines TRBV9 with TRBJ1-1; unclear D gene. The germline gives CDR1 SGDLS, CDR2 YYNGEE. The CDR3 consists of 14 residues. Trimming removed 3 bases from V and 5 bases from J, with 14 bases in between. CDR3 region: CASSAPPGGTEAFF. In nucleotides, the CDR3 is TGTGCCAGCAGCGCGCCGCCCGGAGGGACTGAAGCTTTCTTT.

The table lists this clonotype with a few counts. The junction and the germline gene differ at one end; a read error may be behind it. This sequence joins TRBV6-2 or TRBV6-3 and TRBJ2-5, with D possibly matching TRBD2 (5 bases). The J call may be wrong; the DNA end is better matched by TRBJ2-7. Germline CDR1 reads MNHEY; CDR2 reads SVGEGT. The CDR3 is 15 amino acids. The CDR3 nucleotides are TGTGCCAGCAGCTACTCCCGAGGGCGCCAAGGCGAGCAGTACTTC. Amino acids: CASSYSRGRQGEQYF.

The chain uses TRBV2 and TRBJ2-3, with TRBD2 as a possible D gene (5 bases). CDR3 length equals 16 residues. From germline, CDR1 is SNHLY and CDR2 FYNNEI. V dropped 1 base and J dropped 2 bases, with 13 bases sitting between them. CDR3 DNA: TGTGCCAGCAGTGAAGGAGGGTTTAGAATCACAGATACGCAGTATTTT. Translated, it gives CASSEGGFRITDTQYF.

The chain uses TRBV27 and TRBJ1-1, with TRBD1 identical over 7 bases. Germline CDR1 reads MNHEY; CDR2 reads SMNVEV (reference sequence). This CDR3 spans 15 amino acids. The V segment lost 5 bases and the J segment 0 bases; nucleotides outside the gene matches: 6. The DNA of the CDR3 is TGTGCCAGCAGTGCCAGGGGGTACCTGAACACTGAAGCTTTCTTT. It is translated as CASSARGYLNTEAFF.

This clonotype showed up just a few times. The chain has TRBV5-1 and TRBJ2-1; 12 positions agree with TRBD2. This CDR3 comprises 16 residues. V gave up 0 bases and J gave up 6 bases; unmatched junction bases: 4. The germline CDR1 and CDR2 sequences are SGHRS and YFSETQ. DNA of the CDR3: TGCGCCAGCAGCTTGGCTAGCGGGAGGGTTAGCAATGAGCAGTTCTTC. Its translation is CASSLASGRVSNEQFF. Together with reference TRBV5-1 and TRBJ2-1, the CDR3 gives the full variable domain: KAGVTQTPRYLIKTRGQQVTLSCSPISGHRSVSWYQQTPGQGLQFLFEYFSETQRNKGNFPGRFSGRQFSNSRSEMNVSTLELGDSALYLCASSLASGRVSNEQFFGPGTRLTVL.

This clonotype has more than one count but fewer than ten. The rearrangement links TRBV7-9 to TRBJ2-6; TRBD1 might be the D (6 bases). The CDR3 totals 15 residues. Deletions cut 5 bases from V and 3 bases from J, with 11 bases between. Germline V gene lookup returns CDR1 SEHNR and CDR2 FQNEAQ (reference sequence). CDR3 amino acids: CASSPSGDGANVLTF. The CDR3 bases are TGTGCCAGCAGCCCGTCAGGGGATGGGGCCAACGTCCTGACTTTC.

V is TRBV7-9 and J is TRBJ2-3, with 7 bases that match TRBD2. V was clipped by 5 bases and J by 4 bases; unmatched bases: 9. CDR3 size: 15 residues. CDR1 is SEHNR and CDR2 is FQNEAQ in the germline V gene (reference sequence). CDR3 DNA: TGTGCCAGCAGCCCCCAGCGGGGCCGGGCAGATACGCAGTATTTT. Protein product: CASSPQRGRADTQYF.

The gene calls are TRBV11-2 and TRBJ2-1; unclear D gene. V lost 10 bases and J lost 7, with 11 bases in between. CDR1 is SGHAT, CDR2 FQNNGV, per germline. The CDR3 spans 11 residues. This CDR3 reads CATYSRNEQFF. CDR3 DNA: TGTGCCACCTACAGTAGAAATGAGCAGTTCTTC.

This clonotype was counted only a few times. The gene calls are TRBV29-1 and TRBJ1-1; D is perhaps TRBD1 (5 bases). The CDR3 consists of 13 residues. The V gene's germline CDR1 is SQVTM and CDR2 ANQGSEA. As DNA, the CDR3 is TGCAACGTCCGAACCGGGGCGGTCACTGAAGCTTTCTTT. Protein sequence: CNVRTGAVTEAFF.

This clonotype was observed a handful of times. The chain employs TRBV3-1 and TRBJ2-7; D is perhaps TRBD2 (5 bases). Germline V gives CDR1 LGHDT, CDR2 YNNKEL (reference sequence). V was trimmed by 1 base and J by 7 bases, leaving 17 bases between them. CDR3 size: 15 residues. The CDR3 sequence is CASSQAPYQDYEQYF. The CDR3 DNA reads TGTGCCAGCAGCCAAGCGCCCTACCAAGACTATGAGCAGTACTTC.